This entry describes one TCR beta chain. This clonotype has a count of ten or more. The target of this receptor is not known. No much larger clone is present one base from it, and per-base qualities are unavailable. Amplification of TCR beta CDR3 regions was carried out from RNA transcripts. The first round of RT-PCR for the TCR CDR3 was performed with the HTBI primer set and the Qiagen OneStep RT-PCR kit. Libraries were constructed in a second round of multiplex PCR, after which size selection and purification were performed. Libraries were sequenced paired-end with 100 bp reads on an Illumina HiSeq2000. As for the original processing: SOAPnuke was used to process the raw data, throwing out any read that contained adapters or uncalled bases, had a mean Phred below 15, or lacked an exact constant-primer or identifier match. COPE v1.2.5 was used to merge the high-quality paired reads, and each unique nucleotide sequence was defined as a clonotype. Clonotypes were aligned to IMGT TRBV, TRBD and TRBJ reference segments using MiTCR v1.1. Analysis was restricted to V-J combinations with a frequency above 0.0001, which covered roughly 99% of repertoires. A TCS score was defined as the ratio between F50 (clonal expansion) and ExV (chaos), using BLOSUM62-based TCRdist between CDR3 peptides within each V-J. Welch's t-statistics and random forest reduced approximately 520 V-J features to around 14, which were used in a naive Bayes classifier (R e1071). The raw public data were reprocessed by TCRdb itself: fastp quality trimming at Q25, MiXCR clonotype calling, in-frame beta chains only. Rows matching on CDR3 protein sequence are summarized as one entry with the most common DNA and genes. TCRdb, not the authors, supplied the V and J calls. This sample holds about 400,000 distinct CDR3 sequences; about 16% were observed only once. The top ten clones comprise roughly a fifth of the sample.

This sample was included in a study of T cells in Graves' hyperthyroidism and ophthalmopathy (dated by TCRdb to the late 2010s). Turning to the overall study: Peripheral blood was collected at initial diagnosis, before any treatment. A discovery cohort of about a hundred patients, about 40 with Graves' ophthalmopathy and roughly 59 with stable Graves' hyperthyroidism, was used to find distinguishing TCR V-J signatures. Prospective prediction of ophthalmopathy was tested in an independent validation cohort consisting of roughly 19 hyperthyroidism patients and around 16 patients who later progressed to ophthalmopathy. The 100 discovery patients were randomly split 7:3 into training and test sets. In addition, the study compared T-cell repertoires in thyroid tissue and in blood from five or six Graves' hyperthyroidism patients. After blood sampling, hyperthyroidism patients were treated with methimazole at a starting dose of 30 mg daily, and ophthalmopathy patients were treated with high-dose intravenous methylprednisolone. TCR Vbeta CDR3 sequencing of roughly 140 peripheral blood samples (roughly 43 ophthalmopathy, 70 to 85 hyperthyroidism and approximately 17 progressor patients) is reported in the paper. What the study reported, not specific to this receptor: A model built on a 13 V-J signature distinguished ophthalmopathy from stable hyperthyroidism, reaching 85% to 90% sensitivity and around 82% specificity in cross-validation and 80%/75% in testing. During validation, the model predicted progression to ophthalmopathy a median of approximately six months ahead of onset, with around 70% sensitivity and 72% to 85% specificity. Sample size was not statistically predetermined, and blinding of investigators to group allocation was not performed. Most expanded thyroid clonotypes (frequency above 0.001) were also detected in blood, suggesting blood repertoires may reflect thyroid immune responses.

Here V drops 5 bases and J drops 2 bases, and the junction holds 4 bases not matched to any gene. Counted from cysteine to phenylalanine, this CDR3 has 16 amino acids. Only the CDR3 DNA is retained, 48 bases long and in frame from the first base. Per the germline V gene (reference sequence), MNHEY is the CDR1 and SMNVEV is the CDR2. Moderately to severely active disease, a Clinical Activity Score of at least 3, a NOSPECS grade of at least 4, and a duration under 3 months were present in ophthalmopathy patients. The study excluded patients with uncontrolled infections, other autoimmune diseases, pregnancy or lactation. Diagnoses relied on clinical symptoms, serum thyroxine and TRAb, thyroid ultrasound and orbital computed tomography. PBMCs were separated from 10 ml of fresh peripheral blood using Ficoll-Paque density gradient centrifugation. Total RNA was extracted with Trizol reagent, and quality was checked on an Agilent 2100 Bioanalyzer.

This sequence was found in a woman in her sixties with Graves' ophthalmopathy. This chain is built from TRBV27 and TRBJ2-1, with 12 junctional bases fitting TRBD2. The sequenced sample was blood. The nucleotide sequence is TGTGCCAGCAGTCTGCTAGCGGGAGGGACCTACAATGAGCAGTTCTTC. The translation is CASSLLAGGTYNEQFF.